One and the same sample provided the 7 T cell receptor beta chains below, sequenced in a study of blood T cell repertoires in COVID-19. Some clones are missing from TCRdb's copy, which holds only in-frame ones; the method was immunoSEQ multiplex PCR. The profile shows around 130,000 clones, 70% to 90% of them singletons. Sequenced material: peripheral blood. These receptors were obtained from a man between 65 and 85 years old with active COVID-19.

V usage is TRBV5-1 and J usage is TRBJ2-1; 8 nucleotides align to TRBD2. Trimming at V came to 0 bases and at J to 2 bases, leaving 4 bases not matched to a gene. Germline V gene data show CDR1 as SGHRS and CDR2 as YFSETQ. The CDR3 runs to 16 residues. CDR3 residues: CASSLDLAGTYNEQFF. CDR3 nucleotide sequence: TGCGCCAGCAGCTTGGATCTAGCGGGTACCTACAATGAGCAGTTCTTC.

This clone was picked up a small number of times. The genes are TRBV29-1 and TRBJ1-6, with TRBD1 as a possible D gene (5 bases). The CDR3 sequence is 13 residues long. Trimming took off 6 bases at V and 1 base at J, with 7 bases between the two ends. The V gene's germline CDR1 is SQVTM and CDR2 ANQGSEA. The CDR3 DNA follows: TGCAGCGTCCAGGGTTCCTATAATTCACCCCTCCACTTT. Translated, it gives CSVQGSYNSPLHF. The variable domain in full, completed from reference TRBV29-1 and TRBJ1-6, reads SAVISQKPSRDICQRGTSLTIQCQVDSQVTMMFWYRQQPGQSLTLIATANQGSEATYESGFVIDKFPISRPNLTFSTLTVSNMSPEDSSIYLCSVQGSYNSPLHFGNGTRLTVT.

This sequence joins TRBV14 and TRBJ2-1, with 11 bases identical to TRBD2. The length of the CDR3 is 16 residues. V shed 3 bases and J 0 bases; nucleotides not matched to a gene: 1. CDR1 and CDR2 (germline): SGHDN, FVKESK. The CDR3: CASSQGLAASYNEQFF. Written as DNA, the CDR3 is TGTGCCAGCAGCCAGGGACTAGCGGCCTCCTACAATGAGCAGTTCTTC.

V is TRBV4-3 and J is TRBJ1-1; TRBD1 might be the D (6 bases). The length of the CDR3 is 16 residues. Germline CDR1 and CDR2: LGHNA and YSLEER. Trimming took 0 bases from V and 0 from J, leaving 11 bases between them. The CDR3 is CASSQDRQGLNTEAFF. The DNA of the CDR3 is TGCGCCAGCAGCCAAGATCGGCAGGGGCTGAACACTGAAGCTTTCTTT.

This chain links TRBV6-2 or TRBV6-3 with TRBJ1-2, with D tentatively TRBD1 (5 bases). V lost 0 bases and J lost 4, with 21 bases in between. This CDR3 comprises 18 residues. The germline V gene has CDR1 MNHEY and CDR2 SVGEGT. CDR3 amino acids: CASSYSFSSGRGGYGYTF. The CDR3, as DNA: TGTGCCAGCAGTTACTCTTTTTCTTCGGGACGCGGGGGCTATGGCTACACCTTC.

The chain joins TRBV6-1 to TRBJ1-5; TRBD1 is a possible D gene (6 bases). V gave up 3 bases and J gave up 5 bases, with 14 bases separating them. Looked up from germline, CDR1 is MNHNS and CDR2 is SASEGT. This CDR3 has 15 amino acids. The DNA for the CDR3 is TGTGCCAGCAGTGACAACCCAGGGGTGGATCAGCCCCAGCATTTT. Amino acids: CASSDNPGVDQPQHF.

V is TRBV2 and J is TRBJ2-7; D might be TRBD1 (6 bases). The CDR3 runs to 14 residues. Trimming shortened V by 3 bases and J by 2 bases, and 11 bases separated the two germline ends. Germline assignment: CDR1 SNHLY and CDR2 FYNNEI. The CDR3 loop is CASSEAGVPYEQYF. The CDR3 bases are TGTGCCAGCAGTGAGGCAGGGGTACCCTACGAGCAGTACTTC.